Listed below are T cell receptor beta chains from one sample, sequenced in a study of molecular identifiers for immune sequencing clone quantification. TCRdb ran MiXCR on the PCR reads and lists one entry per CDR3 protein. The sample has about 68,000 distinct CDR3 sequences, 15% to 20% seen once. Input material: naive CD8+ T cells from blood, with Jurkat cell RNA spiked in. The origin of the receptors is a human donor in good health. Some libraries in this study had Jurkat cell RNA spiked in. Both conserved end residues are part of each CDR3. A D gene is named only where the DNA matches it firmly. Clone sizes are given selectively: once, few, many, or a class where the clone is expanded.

CDR3 DNA: TGTGCCAGCAGCCAAGTAAAAACCTACGAGCAGTACTTC
CDR3 protein: CASSQVKTYEQYF
clone size: many
V gene: TRBV4-2
J gene: TRBJ2-7
D gene: NA

CDR3 DNA: TGTGCCAGCAGCTCCAAGGGACAGTATCCCTACGAGCAGTACTTC
CDR3 protein: CASSSKGQYPYEQYF
clone size: many
V gene: TRBV27
J gene: TRBJ2-7
D gene: TRBD1

CDR3 DNA: TGCAGCGTTGAAGATCGGGGGGGAATGGCAGAGACCCAGTACTTC
CDR3 protein: CSVEDRGGMAETQYF
clone size: NA
V gene: TRBV29-1
J gene: TRBJ2-5
D gene: TRBD2

CDR3 DNA: TGTGCCAGCAGCCCAGAAGGAGGGATCTCCTACGAGCAGTACTTC
CDR3 protein: CASSPEGGISYEQYF
clone size: NA
V gene: TRBV13
J gene: TRBJ2-7
D gene: NA

CDR3 DNA: TGCGCCAGCAGCCCTACCGGACGGGGCGGTAACTATGGCTACACCTTC
CDR3 protein: CASSPTGRGGNYGYTF
clone size: many
V gene: TRBV4-1
J gene: TRBJ1-2
D gene: NA

CDR3 DNA: TGTGCCAGCAGCTCGGATTCGACTAGCGGGGGGCCGTACACAGATACGCAGTATTTT
CDR3 protein: CASSSDSTSGGPYTDTQYF
clone size: many
V gene: TRBV7-2
J gene: TRBJ2-3
D gene: TRBD2

CDR3 DNA: TGTGCCAGCAGACTAATACAGGTGAACACTGAAGCTTTCTTT
CDR3 protein: CASRLIQVNTEAFF
clone size: many
V gene: TRBV6-5
J gene: TRBJ1-1
D gene: NA

CDR3 DNA: TGTGCCTGGACGAAAAACTATGGCTACACCTTC
CDR3 protein: CAWTKNYGYTF
clone size: NA
V gene: TRBV30
J gene: TRBJ1-2
D gene: NA

CDR3 DNA: TGTGCCAGCAGCGGATACACCTCCGGGGACAGCCAAGAGACCCAGTACTTC
CDR3 protein: CASSGYTSGDSQETQYF
clone size: NA
V gene: TRBV25-1
J gene: TRBJ2-5
D gene: TRBD1

CDR3 DNA: TGCGCCAGCAGCCAAGAAGACAGGGACTACACTGAAGCTTTCTTT
CDR3 protein: CASSQEDRDYTEAFF
clone size: many
V gene: TRBV4-3
J gene: TRBJ1-1
D gene: TRBD1

CDR3 DNA: TGTGCCTGCAGCTTGGTGCCATATTGGGGAACTCAAGAGACCCAGTACTTC
CDR3 protein: CACSLVPYWGTQETQYF
clone size: once
V gene: TRBV5-3
J gene: TRBJ2-5
D gene: NA

CDR3 DNA: TGCAGCGTTGAAGACGGGCAGGAGTACCCCTACGAGCAGTACTTC
CDR3 protein: CSVEDGQEYPYEQYF
clone size: many
V gene: TRBV29-1
J gene: TRBJ2-7
D gene: NA

CDR3 DNA: TGTGCCAGCGCCGGAGGCGGGGCCAGCACAGATACGCAGTATTTT
CDR3 protein: CASAGGGASTDTQYF
clone size: many
V gene: TRBV13
J gene: TRBJ2-3
D gene: NA

CDR3 DNA: TGTGCCAGCAGCCCTGGACTGCTCGGGAGCCTTTACAATGAGCAGTTCTTC
CDR3 protein: CASSPGLLGSLYNEQFF
clone size: many
V gene: TRBV5-6
J gene: TRBJ2-1
D gene: NA

CDR3 DNA: TGTGCCAGCTCACCGGGGGACACAGATACGCAGTATTTT
CDR3 protein: CASSPGDTDTQYF
clone size: many
V gene: TRBV18
J gene: TRBJ2-3
D gene: NA

CDR3 DNA: TGTGCCAGCAGTTTTATGGGGGATGAGCAGTTCTTC
CDR3 protein: CASSFMGDEQFF
clone size: many
V gene: TRBV6-6
J gene: TRBJ2-1
D gene: NA

CDR3 DNA: TGTGCCAGCAGGTCGGACGGGTCGGGAGATACGCAGTATTTT
CDR3 protein: CASRSDGSGDTQYF
clone size: many
V gene: TRBV7-9
J gene: TRBJ2-3
D gene: NA

CDR3 DNA: TGCAGTGCTAGAATGAGCGGCTACGAGCAGTACTTC
CDR3 protein: CSARMSGYEQYF
clone size: many
V gene: TRBV20-1
J gene: TRBJ2-7
D gene: NA

CDR3 DNA: TGTGCCAGCAGCGGGAGCGGGAGGGCCGGGGACGAGCAGTACTTC
CDR3 protein: CASSGSGRAGDEQYF
clone size: once
V gene: TRBV28
J gene: TRBJ2-7
D gene: TRBD2

CDR3 DNA: TGTGCCAGCAGCCCGCACCCCCTGGGGAATGAGCAGTTCTTC
CDR3 protein: CASSPHPLGNEQFF
clone size: many
V gene: TRBV11-3
J gene: TRBJ2-1
D gene: NA

CDR3 DNA: TGTGCCAGCAGCTTATCACAGGGCTACGAGCAGTACTTC
CDR3 protein: CASSLSQGYEQYF
clone size: NA
V gene: TRBV7-9
J gene: TRBJ2-7
D gene: NA

CDR3 DNA: TGTGCCAGCAGCCCTTTGGGACCAGGGTACGAGCAGTACTTC
CDR3 protein: CASSPLGPGYEQYF
clone size: many
V gene: TRBV7-2
J gene: TRBJ2-7
D gene: NA

CDR3 DNA: TGTGCCAGTAGTATAGATCAAGAGGGTTCGAGCTATGGCTACACCTTC
CDR3 protein: CASSIDQEGSSYGYTF
clone size: NA
V gene: TRBV19
J gene: TRBJ1-2
D gene: NA

CDR3 DNA: TGTGCCAGCAGTTTATCAATGAGGGCCAACGTCCTGACTTTC
CDR3 protein: CASSLSMRANVLTF
clone size: many
V gene: TRBV27
J gene: TRBJ2-6
D gene: NA

CDR3 DNA: TGTGCCAGCTTGAGGACAGGGGATAGCACTGAAGCTTTCTTT
CDR3 protein: CASLRTGDSTEAFF
clone size: few
V gene: TRBV14
J gene: TRBJ1-1
D gene: TRBD1

CDR3 DNA: TGTGCCAGCAGTTACCTGACAGGGCATCCGGCAACTAATGAAAAACTGTTTTTT
CDR3 protein: CASSYLTGHPATNEKLFF
clone size: NA
V gene: TRBV6-5
J gene: TRBJ1-4
D gene: TRBD1

CDR3 DNA: TGTGCCAGCAGCCAAGAGGGTTCAGATACGCAGTATTTT
CDR3 protein: CASSQEGSDTQYF
clone size: many
V gene: TRBV3-1
J gene: TRBJ2-3
D gene: NA

CDR3 DNA: TGTGCCAGCTCCTGGACAGGGAGCACAGATACGCAGTATTTT
CDR3 protein: CASSWTGSTDTQYF
clone size: many
V gene: TRBV18
J gene: TRBJ2-3
D gene: TRBD1

CDR3 DNA: TGTGCCAGCAGCTGGACGCCCGGCGGTAAAATGTCATGGGAGACCCAGTACTTC
CDR3 protein: CASSWTPGGKMSWETQYF
clone size: many
V gene: TRBV11-2
J gene: TRBJ2-5
D gene: NA

CDR3 DNA: TGCAGCGTTGAGGACAGGGTGAGTGAGCAGTTCTTC
CDR3 protein: CSVEDRVSEQFF
clone size: many
V gene: TRBV29-1
J gene: TRBJ2-1
D gene: TRBD1

CDR3 DNA: TGTGCCAGCAGGCCGCTAGCTACAGACAATCAGCCCCAGCATTTT
CDR3 protein: CASRPLATDNQPQHF
clone size: many
V gene: TRBV6-6
J gene: TRBJ1-5
D gene: NA

CDR3 DNA: TGCAGCGTTGGGGACGAGAACACCGGGGAGCTGTTTTTT
CDR3 protein: CSVGDENTGELFF
clone size: many
V gene: TRBV29-1
J gene: TRBJ2-2
D gene: NA

CDR3 DNA: TGTGCCAGTGGGGGGAGCGGACAATACACAGATACGCAGTATTTT
CDR3 protein: CASGGSGQYTDTQYF
clone size: many
V gene: TRBV7-2
J gene: TRBJ2-3
D gene: NA

CDR3 DNA: TGTGCCAGCAGTGGGTGGGGCGGCGTCTCCTACGAGCAGTACTTC
CDR3 protein: CASSGWGGVSYEQYF
clone size: NA
V gene: TRBV2
J gene: TRBJ2-7
D gene: NA

CDR3 DNA: TGCGCCAGCAGCCCCACACGCCCCACAGATACGCAGTATTTT
CDR3 protein: CASSPTRPTDTQYF
clone size: many
V gene: TRBV5-1
J gene: TRBJ2-3
D gene: NA

CDR3 DNA: TGTGCCAGCAGACTGGAATTAACCGGGGAGCTGTTTTTT
CDR3 protein: CASRLELTGELFF
clone size: NA
V gene: TRBV12-3/TRBV12-4
J gene: TRBJ2-2
D gene: NA

CDR3 DNA: TGCAGTGCTCGCAAACCAGGGCAAGGGGCCAACGTCCTGACTTTC
CDR3 protein: CSARKPGQGANVLTF
clone size: many
V gene: TRBV20-1
J gene: TRBJ2-6
D gene: NA

CDR3 DNA: TGTGCCAGCAGTGTCACTTCCTACAATGAGCAGTTCTTC
CDR3 protein: CASSVTSYNEQFF
clone size: NA
V gene: TRBV27
J gene: TRBJ2-1
D gene: NA

CDR3 DNA: TGTGCTTCACCGGGACTGGGATACAATGAGCAGTTCTTC
CDR3 protein: CASPGLGYNEQFF
clone size: many
V gene: TRBV30
J gene: TRBJ2-1
D gene: NA

CDR3 DNA: TGCGCCAGCAGCCAAGTTCAGACCTACGAGCAGTACTTC
CDR3 protein: CASSQVQTYEQYF
clone size: many
V gene: TRBV4-1
J gene: TRBJ2-7
D gene: NA

CDR3 DNA: TGTGCCTGGGGACAGGGGATTGCAACTAATGAAAAACTGTTTTTT
CDR3 protein: CAWGQGIATNEKLFF
clone size: many
V gene: TRBV30
J gene: TRBJ1-4
D gene: TRBD1

CDR3 DNA: TGTGCCACCAGCAGAGACCGTCCGGATTCACCCCTCCACTTT
CDR3 protein: CATSRDRPDSPLHF
clone size: many
V gene: TRBV15
J gene: TRBJ1-6
D gene: NA

CDR3 DNA: TGCAGTGCTAGAGTTCCAGGCTACTACGAGCAGTACTTC
CDR3 protein: CSARVPGYYEQYF
clone size: many
V gene: TRBV20-1
J gene: TRBJ2-7
D gene: NA

CDR3 DNA: TGCGCCAGCGGGACTCGACTAGCGGGAAGGGCCTTGGGGGGGACCATCTATGGCACAGATACGCAGTATTTT
CDR3 protein: CASGTRLAGRALGGTIYGTDTQYF
clone size: NA
V gene: TRBV10-2
J gene: TRBJ2-3
D gene: TRBD2

CDR3 DNA: TGTGCCAGCAGTCCCCCTCTACTAGCGGGACACCTTAGGTGGCAGTTCTTC
CDR3 protein: CASSPPLLAGHLRWQFF
clone size: few
V gene: TRBV6-2/TRBV6-3
J gene: TRBJ2-1
D gene: TRBD2

CDR3 DNA: TGTGCCAGCAGCTTAGGAAGGACAGGGATCGCGGCCAGCTCCTACGAGCAGTACTTC
CDR3 protein: CASSLGRTGIAASSYEQYF
clone size: many
V gene: TRBV11-2
J gene: TRBJ2-7
D gene: TRBD1

CDR3 DNA: TGTGCCAGCAGTATTGGGGGACAATTATACGAGCAGTACTTC
CDR3 protein: CASSIGGQLYEQYF
clone size: many
V gene: TRBV28
J gene: TRBJ2-7
D gene: NA

CDR3 DNA: TGTGCCAGCAGCTTGGAGGGGACAGGAGCCTACAATGAGCAGTTCTTC
CDR3 protein: CASSLEGTGAYNEQFF
clone size: NA
V gene: TRBV5-6
J gene: TRBJ2-1
D gene: TRBD1